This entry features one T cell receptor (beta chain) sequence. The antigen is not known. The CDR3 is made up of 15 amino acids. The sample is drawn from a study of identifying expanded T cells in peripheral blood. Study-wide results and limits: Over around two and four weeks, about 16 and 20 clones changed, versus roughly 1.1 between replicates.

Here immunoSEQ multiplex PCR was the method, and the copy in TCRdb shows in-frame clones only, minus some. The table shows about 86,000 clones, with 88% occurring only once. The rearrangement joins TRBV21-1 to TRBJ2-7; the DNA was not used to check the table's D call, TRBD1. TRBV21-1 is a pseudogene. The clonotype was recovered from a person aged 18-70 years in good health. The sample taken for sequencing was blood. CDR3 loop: CASSARGRGLYEQYF. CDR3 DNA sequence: TGTGCCAGCAGCGCCCGGGGCAGGGGGCTTTACGAGCAGTACTTC.